A single sample gave rise to the 32 T cell receptor beta chains below, sequenced in a study of identical twins. In TCRdb, the 5' RACE reads were re-called with MiXCR into one record per CDR3 protein. The sample yields hundreds of thousands of distinct CDR3 sequences, 5.5% to 7.5% seen once. The sample taken for sequencing was naive T cells sorted from blood. The source of these receptors is a man in his late teens or twenties in good health.

This clonotype was detected ten times or more. The J gene is TRBJ2-3, the V gene TRBV5-1, with a weak D call TRBD2 (6 bases). Germline V gene sequence: CDR1 SGHRS, CDR2 YFSETQ. The CDR3 is 15 amino acids. Trimming shortened V by 0 bases and J by 6 bases, and 14 bases separated the two germline ends. The CDR3 DNA reads TGCGCCAGCAGCTTGGTTGTCCCGGCGGGGGATACGCAGTATTTT. Translated: CASSLVVPAGDTQYF.

Many counts were recorded for this clonotype. The rearrangement links TRBV13 to TRBJ2-1; the D is unclear. Trimming stripped 2 bases from V and 8 bases from J, with 4 bases between. Germline-derived CDR1 and CDR2 are PRHDT and FYEKMQ (reference sequence). This CDR3 spans 11 amino acids. The CDR3 DNA is TGTGCCAGCAGCTTAAGGTATGAGCAGTTCTTC. Encoded protein: CASSLRYEQFF.

CDR3 nucleotide sequence: TGCAGTGCGGCAGACAGGGGGACAGGCGAGCAGTACTTC. It encodes CSAADRGTGEQYF. V gene TRBV20-1 combines with J gene TRBJ2-7, with 9 bases fitting TRBD1. CDR1 is DFQATT and CDR2 is SNEGSKA in the germline V gene (reference sequence). The CDR3 has 13 amino acids. Germline trimming cut 6 bases from V and 6 bases from J; bases unmatched to any gene: 9.

The sample holds many counts of this clonotype. The genes are TRBV12-3 or TRBV12-4 and TRBJ1-2; D gene uncertain. CDR3 length: 13 residues. V gave up 6 bases and J gave up 8 bases, with 16 bases separating them. The CDR3 nucleotides read TGTGCCAGCAGACCCGGGTCCCCAGCGGGCTACACCTTC. Its translation is CASRPGSPAGYTF.

This clonotype was seen at least ten times. V is TRBV4-2 and J is TRBJ2-2; D gene uncertain. V was trimmed by 2 bases and J by 1 base, leaving 8 bases between them. CDR3 length: 15 residues. From germline, CDR1 is LGHNA and CDR2 YNFKEQ. The DNA for the CDR3 is TGTGCCAGCAGCCAATATCTACAGAACACCGGGGAGCTGTTTTTT. This translates into CASSQYLQNTGELFF.

The V and J genes are TRBV7-9 and TRBJ1-2; D remains ambiguous. The V end lost 4 bases, the J end lost 7 bases, and 13 bases lay between the germline ends. The CDR3 has 13 amino acids. The germline V gene has CDR1 SEHNR and CDR2 FQNEAQ (reference sequence). CDR3 DNA sequence: TGTGCCAGCAGCTCCGGGAGGGAGACTGGCTACACCTTC. It is translated as CASSSGRETGYTF.

This clonotype was seen a few times. The V and J genes are TRBV27 and TRBJ2-7, with 13 bases lining up with TRBD2. Looked up from germline, CDR1 is MNHEY and CDR2 is SMNVEV (reference sequence). V shed 6 bases and J 6 bases; nucleotides not matched to a gene: 5. This CDR3 region has 14 residues. This CDR3 is CASSPGLAGSEQYV. The CDR3 nucleotides are TGTGCCAGCAGCCCGGGACTAGCGGGATCCGAGCAGTACGTC.

This clonotype was seen at least ten times. The chain employs TRBV29-1 and TRBJ2-1, with TRBD2 as a possible D gene (7 bases). Germline CDR1 is SQVTM and CDR2 is ANQGSEA. The CDR3 runs 15 residues. Trimming removed 6 bases from V and 7 bases from J, with 22 bases in between. The CDR3 protein is CSVARWGGAWNEQFF. CDR3 coding DNA: TGCAGCGTCGCACGATGGGGGGGGGCGTGGAATGAGCAGTTCTTC.

This clonotype was counted ten times or more. The rearrangement uses TRBV7-2 and TRBJ1-6; a weak D match, TRBD1 (5 bases). In germline, CDR1 is SGHTA, CDR2 FQGNSA. Trimming took 1 base from V and 9 from J, leaving 10 bases between them. This CDR3 has 14 residues. CDR3 coding DNA: TGTGCCAGCAGCTTAGGAGGGGTCGGTTCACCCCTCCACTTT. Its protein product is CASSLGGVGSPLHF.

The gene calls are TRBV29-1 and TRBJ1-1; D unclear. The CDR3 sequence is 12 residues long. Germline-derived CDR1 and CDR2 are SQVTM and ANQGSEA. Deletions cut 5 bases from V and 6 bases from J, with 13 bases between. CDR3 nucleotides: TGCAGCGTTCGAAATTCCCCCGCTGAAGCTTTCTTT. It codes for CSVRNSPAEAFF.

There are many counts of this clonotype. The CDR3 sequence: CSVYKVGRGKGSEAFF. The CDR3 DNA reads TGCAGCGTTTATAAAGTGGGCCGGGGAAAAGGCTCTGAAGCTTTCTTT. The chain carries TRBV29-1 and TRBJ1-1; D remains ambiguous. V dropped 5 bases and J dropped 6 bases, with 25 bases sitting between them. CDR3 length: 16 residues. The germline V gene has CDR1 SQVTM and CDR2 ANQGSEA.

This clonotype was counted a few times. The chain has TRBV7-2 and TRBJ2-5; D possibly corresponds to TRBD2 (7 bases). CDR3 length equals 16 residues. Per the germline V gene, CDR1 is SGHTA and CDR2 is FQGNSA. Trimming left V 2 bases short and J 4 bases short, with 17 bases between. The CDR3 loop reads CASSLKRGGWAETQYF. In nucleotides, the CDR3 is TGTGCCAGCAGCTTAAAAAGGGGGGGTTGGGCAGAGACCCAGTACTTC.

This clonotype was counted only a few times. The CDR3 coding sequence is TGCGCCAGCAGCTTGGTCTTGGGCGCTGAAGCTTTCTTT. The encoded protein is CASSLVLGAEAFF. This sequence joins TRBV5-1 and TRBJ1-1, with D unresolved. V was cut by 0 bases and J by 6 bases, with 9 bases left in between. Germline assignment: CDR1 SGHRS and CDR2 YFSETQ. This CDR3 spans 13 amino acids.

The rearrangement uses TRBV19 and TRBJ2-7, with no clear D. V was cut by 7 bases and J by 5 bases, with 18 bases left in between. The CDR3 has 14 residues. Germline CDR1 reads LNHDA; CDR2 reads SQIVND (reference sequence). In DNA form, the CDR3 reads TGTGCCAGTAAGGCTTCGGTGGGGTTCAACGAGCAGTACTTC. Protein: CASKASVGFNEQYF.

This clonotype was picked up a small number of times. The chain combines TRBV28 with TRBJ2-7; a possible D gene is TRBD1 (6 bases). The CDR3 covers 14 residues. CDR1 is MDHEN and CDR2 is SYDVKM in the germline V gene. V lost 3 bases to trimming and J lost 4 bases, with 13 bases between them. The CDR3 DNA sequence: TGTGCCAGCAGTTTCATGACAGGAGATTACGAGCAGTACTTC. This gives the protein CASSFMTGDYEQYF.

V is TRBV6-2 or TRBV6-3 and J is TRBJ2-7; 10 bases fit TRBD2. CDR3 length equals 14 residues. Germline CDR1 MNHEY, CDR2 SVGEGT. The junction had 11 bases not matched to a gene; V was cut back by 6 bases and J by 9 bases. The CDR3 loop is CASSTPAGGPPQYF. The CDR3 DNA is TGTGCCAGCAGCACCCCAGCGGGAGGGCCCCCGCAGTACTTC.

This clonotype occurred a few times. J is TRBJ2-7 and V is TRBV11-3; 9 bases align to TRBD1. J was trimmed by 2 bases and V by 2 bases; bases with no gene match: 7. This CDR3 is built from 16 residues. The germline gives CDR1 SGHNT, CDR2 YENEEA. CDR3 loop: CASSLSWGQGPYEQYV. The CDR3 coding sequence is TGTGCCAGCAGCTTATCATGGGGACAGGGCCCCTACGAGCAGTACGTC.

This chain joins TRBV5-1 and TRBJ2-1; the D is unclear. The length of the CDR3 is 15 residues. Trimming removed 3 bases at V and 6 bases at J, with 16 bases between. The germline V gene encodes CDR1 SGHRS and CDR2 YFSETQ. CDR3 loop: CASSYGWRHPNEQFF. Written as DNA, the CDR3 is TGCGCCAGCAGCTACGGTTGGCGGCACCCCAATGAGCAGTTCTTC.

The table lists this clonotype with a few counts. CDR3 DNA: TGTGCCAGCAGTTTGTCCCGGGGGACCGGAGAGACCCAGTACTTC. It yields the protein CASSLSRGTGETQYF. This chain uses TRBV27 with TRBJ2-5, with D maybe TRBD2 (6 bases). CDR3 length equals 15 residues. V shed 3 bases and J shed 4 bases, with 15 bases lying between them. Germline-derived CDR1 and CDR2 are MNHEY and SMNVEV (reference sequence).

The table lists this clonotype with a few counts. This sequence joins TRBV11-1 and TRBJ1-1; the D is unclear. Germline CDR1 is SGHAT and CDR2 is FQDESV (reference sequence). Trimming cost V 5 bases and J 9 bases, with 10 bases left between them. The CDR3 loop spans 11 amino acids. CDR3 in DNA: TGTGCCAGCAGCACAAAAACCCAAGCTTTCTTT. Translating it yields CASSTKTQAFF.

This clonotype was detected a few times. The genes are TRBV7-2 and TRBJ2-1; maybe TRBD1 (5 bases). Trimming left V 3 bases short and J 1 base short, with 7 bases between. Germline CDR1 reads SGHTA; CDR2 reads FQGNSA. The CDR3 extends over 14 amino acids. The CDR3 DNA follows: TGTGCCAGCAGCTTTCGACAGTCCTACAATGAGCAGTTCTTC. Its translation is CASSFRQSYNEQFF.

This clonotype was observed a few times. The V and J genes are TRBV5-1 and TRBJ2-7; D is uncertain. The CDR3 length is 13 residues. Germline assignment: CDR1 SGHRS and CDR2 YFSETQ. The germline V and J ends were trimmed by 5 bases and 2 bases, with 11 bases remaining between them. This chain's CDR3 is CASSDVPTYEQYF. CDR3 DNA sequence: TGCGCCAGCAGTGACGTGCCGACCTACGAGCAGTACTTC. The entire variable domain, with the rest obtained from reference TRBV5-1 and TRBJ2-7, is as follows: KAGVTQTPRYLIKTRGQQVTLSCSPISGHRSVSWYQQTPGQGLQFLFEYFSETQRNKGNFPGRFSGRQFSNSRSEMNVSTLELGDSALYLCASSDVPTYEQYFGPGTRLTVT.

This CDR3 is CASSSRRGVPEAFF. The CDR3 DNA sequence: TGTGCCAGCAGTTCCCGACGAGGGGTCCCTGAAGCTTTCTTT. The chain couples TRBV6-5 to TRBJ1-1, with a possible D match to TRBD1 (5 bases). Germline V gene lookup returns CDR1 MNHEY and CDR2 SVGAGI. Trimming took 4 bases from V and 6 from J, leaving 15 bases between them. This CDR3 comprises 14 residues.

In this sample, this clonotype turned up many times. Written as DNA, the CDR3 is TGTGCCAGCAGCATCAGCGGGAGTAAGGGGAATGAGCAGTTCTTC. Translated: CASSISGSKGNEQFF. V and J are TRBV12-3 or TRBV12-4 and TRBJ2-1, with 8 bases that match TRBD2. V lost 6 bases and J lost 7; bases outside the gene matches: 11. The CDR3 has 15 amino acids.

In its sample, this clonotype was seen many times. The chain recombines TRBV6-5 with TRBJ2-1; 10 bases fit TRBD2. Germline V gene sequence: CDR1 MNHEY, CDR2 SVGAGI. V dropped 2 bases and J dropped 3; count of bases not matched to a gene: 7. The length of the CDR3 is 17 residues. CDR3 residues: CASSYGLAGEGYNEQFF. The DNA for the CDR3 is TGTGCCAGCAGTTACGGGCTAGCGGGAGAAGGCTACAATGAGCAGTTCTTC.

On this clonotype itself: An end of the junction does not agree with germline; a read error may underlie this. The chain couples TRBV12-3 or TRBV12-4 to TRBJ2-2, with TRBD1 identical over 8 bases. This CDR3 is built from 18 residues. CDR3 nucleotide sequence: TGTGCCAGCAGTTCCCCGAGGGCAGGGGGCTTGGACACCGGGGGGCTGTTTTTT. Its protein is CASSSPRAGGLDTGGLFF.

Only a few counts were recorded for this clonotype. This sequence joins TRBV12-3 or TRBV12-4 and TRBJ1-2, with 10 positions matching TRBD1. This CDR3 has 14 amino acids. V trimming: 6 bases; J trimming: 8 bases; junction bases outside the gene matches: 9. The CDR3 sequence is CASRPAGQGRGYTF. The CDR3 nucleotides are TGTGCCAGCAGACCGGCGGGACAGGGGCGCGGCTACACCTTC.

The rearrangement uses TRBV4-1 and TRBJ2-5, with 8 bases aligning to TRBD1. The trim removed 4 bases at V and 0 bases at J, leaving 7 bases unmatched. This CDR3 comprises 16 residues. CDR1 is MGHRA, CDR2 YSYEKL, per germline. The CDR3 spells CASSPRGTGDQETQYF. For the CDR3, the DNA is TGCGCCAGCAGCCCTAGAGGGACAGGAGACCAAGAGACCCAGTACTTC.

The chain is built from TRBV12-3 or TRBV12-4 and TRBJ2-7, with 9 bases aligning to TRBD1. The CDR3 spans 13 residues. With 8 bases clipped from V and 3 bases from J, the junction kept 5 bases outside the gene matches. CDR3 bases: TGTGCCAGCGGGGGACAGGGATTCTACGAGCAGTACTTC. It yields the protein CASGGQGFYEQYF.

This clonotype was counted at least ten times. This chain joins TRBV4-3 and TRBJ2-1, with TRBD2 as a possible D gene (6 bases). Germline CDR1 LGHNA, CDR2 YSLEER. Between the trimmed V and J ends, which lost 0 bases and 9 bases, there was a span of 15 bases. The CDR3 spans 15 residues. The CDR3 DNA is TGCGCCAGCAGCCAAGATCTAACTAGCACCCTTGAGCAGTTCTTC. It codes for CASSQDLTSTLEQFF.

The chain joins TRBV5-5 to TRBJ2-7; tentatively, D is TRBD1 (6 bases). V lost 0 bases and J lost 6, with 13 bases in between. Germline CDR1 and CDR2: SGHKS and YYEKEE (reference sequence). This CDR3 has 14 residues. CDR3 nucleotide sequence: TGTGCCAGCAGCTTGGAGCAGGGGCTGGTCGAGCAGTACTTC. Translation gives CASSLEQGLVEQYF. Full variable domain (rest looked up from reference TRBV5-5 and TRBJ2-7): DAGVTQSPTHLIKTRGQQVTLRCSPISGHKSVSWYQQVLGQGPQFIFQYYEKEERGRGNFPDRFSARQFPNYSSELNVNALLLGDSALYLCASSLEQGLVEQYFGPGTRLTVT.

The sample holds many counts of this clonotype. V and J are TRBV5-1 and TRBJ2-4; D may be TRBD2 (6 bases). Trimming removed 0 bases at V and 1 base at J, with 8 bases between. Germline V gene lookup returns CDR1 SGHRS and CDR2 YFSETQ. The CDR3 spans 15 residues. The CDR3 DNA is TGCGCCAGCAGCTTGGGGGACTGGGCCAAAAACATTCAGTACTTC. This gives the protein CASSLGDWAKNIQYF. The full variable domain, in which reference TRBV5-1 and TRBJ2-4 provide the parts outside the CDR3, is KAGVTQTPRYLIKTRGQQVTLSCSPISGHRSVSWYQQTPGQGLQFLFEYFSETQRNKGNFPGRFSGRQFSNSRSEMNVSTLELGDSALYLCASSLGDWAKNIQYFGAGTRLSVL.